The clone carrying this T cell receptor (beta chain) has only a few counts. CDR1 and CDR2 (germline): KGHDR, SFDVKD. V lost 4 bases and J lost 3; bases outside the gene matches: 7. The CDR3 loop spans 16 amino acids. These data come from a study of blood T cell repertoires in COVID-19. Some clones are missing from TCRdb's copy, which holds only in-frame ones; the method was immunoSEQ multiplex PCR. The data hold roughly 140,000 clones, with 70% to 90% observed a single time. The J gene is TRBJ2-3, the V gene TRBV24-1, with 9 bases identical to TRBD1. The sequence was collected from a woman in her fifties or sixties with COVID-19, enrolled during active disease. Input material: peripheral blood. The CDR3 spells CATSDPRDRETDTQYF. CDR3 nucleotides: TGTGCCACCAGTGACCCCCGGGACAGGGAAACAGATACGCAGTATTTT.